A single TCR beta chain is shown here with its context. The data were taken from a study of blood T cell repertoires in COVID-19. About the study: From the United States, Italy and Spain came samples of acute and convalescent COVID-19.

Original analysis: Nucleated cell counts were estimated from reference gene primer amplification. Assay used: immunoSEQ multiplex PCR; TCRdb lists only in-frame clones, some missing. The V and J calls and clone size were taken over from that table, and D and trimming were inferred from the DNA. The repertoire holds fewer than 150,000 clones, with 70% to 90% as singletons. The CDR3 consists of 15 residues. Germline loops: CDR1 MNHEY, CDR2 SVGAGI. Losses at the gene ends were 1 base for V and 4 bases for J; bases not matched to a gene: 2. The sequenced material came from peripheral blood. This chain joins TRBV6-5 and TRBJ2-1, with 9 bases that match TRBD2. This sequence originates from a middle-aged man with acute or convalescent COVID-19. The CDR3 protein is CASSYFLAGYNEQFF. The CDR3 DNA sequence: TGTGCCAGCAGTTACTTCCTAGCGGGGTACAATGAGCAGTTCTTC.